These 29 T cell receptor beta chains came from one sample sequenced in a study of T-cell memory formation after mild COVID-19. TCRdb ran MiXCR on the 5' RACE reads and lists one entry per CDR3 protein. The sample lists approximately 260,000 distinct CDR3 sequences; 18% were seen once. The sample taken for sequencing was PBMCs or a T cell subset sorted from them (not recorded which). These receptor sequences come from a man aged 18 to 35 who had mild COVID-19 (a few samples of this study predate the infection). Cell type and time point are not known.

V gene TRBV11-2 combines with J gene TRBJ1-1; TRBD1 might be the D (5 bases). The CDR3 loop spans 13 amino acids. Germline V lookup: CDR1 SGHAT, CDR2 FQNNGV. Trimming pared 5 bases from V and 3 bases from J, leaving 10 bases between. The CDR3 spells CASSQTVDTEAFF. CDR3 bases: TGTGCCAGCAGCCAGACAGTAGACACTGAAGCTTTCTTT.

The table lists this clonotype with a few counts. The chain joins TRBV6-6 to TRBJ1-5, with unresolved D. This CDR3 is 18 amino acids long. From germline, CDR1 is MNHNY and CDR2 SVGAGI (reference sequence). Trimming shortened V by 0 bases and J by 0 bases, and 15 bases separated the two germline ends. CDR3 in DNA: TGTGCCAGCAGTTACTCGACCCGGACGGACCATAGCAATCAGCCCCAGCATTTT. Amino acids: CASSYSTRTDHSNQPQHF.

This clonotype was seen only a few times. This CDR3 is CAISSPDRGFNEQFF. In DNA form, the CDR3 reads TGTGCCATCAGTTCCCCGGACAGGGGATTCAATGAGCAGTTCTTC. V usage is TRBV10-3 and J usage is TRBJ2-1, with TRBD1 matching over 9 bases. Germline CDR1 is ENHRY and CDR2 is SYGVKD. The V gene end was trimmed by 5 bases and the J gene end by 6 bases; junction bases not matched to a gene: 8. The CDR3 covers 15 residues.

This clonotype was counted a single time. The chain employs TRBV7-3 and TRBJ2-5; 8 nucleotides match TRBD2. Germline V CDR1 and CDR2: SGHTA, FQGTGA. The J segment lost 7 bases and the V segment lost 5 bases, leaving 6 bases of the junction unmatched. The CDR3 totals 13 residues. The CDR3 protein is CASSPREGGTQYF. In DNA, the CDR3 is TGTGCCAGCAGCCCTCGGGAGGGGGGGACCCAGTACTTC.

This clonotype turned up a few times. The CDR3 DNA reads TGTGCCAGCAGCTTAGGAGACCCGGCGGACACTGAAGCTTTCTTT. This gives the protein CASSLGDPADTEAFF. The V gene is TRBV11-2, the J gene TRBJ1-1, with D unresolved. Trimming pared 1 base from V and 3 bases from J, leaving 12 bases between. Germline CDR1 reads SGHAT; CDR2 reads FQNNGV. CDR3 length equals 15 residues.

The DNA of the CDR3 is TGCGCCAGCAGGTACCGGGACAGCCGCTTGGATACGCAGTATTTT. Its translation: CASRYRDSRLDTQYF. The rearrangement uses TRBV5-1 and TRBJ2-3; 7 bases map to TRBD1. CDR3 size: 15 residues. Germline V gives CDR1 SGHRS, CDR2 YFSETQ. V gave up 5 bases and J gave up 6 bases; unmatched junction bases: 12.

A remark on this clonotype: One end of the junction fails to match germline, which may point to a read error. The chain carries TRBV20-1 and TRBJ1-6; the match to TRBD1 covers 7 bases. The length of the CDR3 is 14 residues. Germline V gives CDR1 DFQATT, CDR2 SNEGSKA (reference sequence). The CDR3 nucleotides are TGCAGTGATAGAGGCGCAGGGGGACACTCACCCCTCCACTTT. Its translation: CSDRGAGGHSPLHF.

The table lists this clonotype with a few counts. The chain joins TRBV4-1 to TRBJ1-5, with D uncertain. CDR3 length equals 13 residues. Per the germline V gene, CDR1 is MGHRA and CDR2 is YSYEKL. V was pared by 0 bases and J by 8 bases, with 8 bases between. CDR3 loop: CASSQDWTEPQHF. The CDR3, as DNA: TGCGCCAGCAGCCAAGATTGGACGGAGCCCCAGCATTTT.

In nucleotides, the CDR3 is TGCGCCAGCAGCCTGGTGGTCGGACAGGGGGCTTCAGGGCAGTTCTTC. Translating gives CASSLVVGQGASGQFF. The V call is TRBV5-1, the J call TRBJ2-1, with 11 bases identical to TRBD1. Germline V CDR1 and CDR2: SGHRS, YFSETQ. The CDR3 runs 16 residues. The trim removed 4 bases at V and 12 bases at J, leaving 15 bases unmatched.

The sample holds a few counts of this clonotype. The CDR3 DNA is TGTGCCAGCAGCTTAGAGGGGTCAGATCAGCCCCAGCATTTT. It yields the protein CASSLEGSDQPQHF. V usage is TRBV7-2 and J usage is TRBJ1-5; weak D call: TRBD1 (5 bases). This CDR3 is 14 amino acids long. Deletions cut 1 base from V and 5 bases from J, with 9 bases between. In germline, CDR1 is SGHTA, CDR2 FQGNSA.

The chain joins TRBV6-2 or TRBV6-3 to TRBJ2-7; the D is unclear. The CDR3 totals 13 residues. V was pared by 5 bases and J by 1 base, with 9 bases between. Per germline, CDR1 MNHEY and CDR2 SVGEGT. CDR3 coding DNA: TGTGCCAGCAGTCTCTGGGCTTCCTACGAGCAGTACTTC. Its translation: CASSLWASYEQYF.

This clonotype occurred a few times. The chain combines TRBV29-1 with TRBJ2-2; D may correspond to TRBD1 or TRBD2 (5 bases each). The CDR3 loop spans 13 amino acids. V shed 7 bases and J shed 2 bases, with 11 bases lying between them. Germline CDR1 reads SQVTM; CDR2 reads ANQGSEA. Written as DNA, the CDR3 is TGCAGCGCTGGGGACCTCAACACCGGGGAGCTGTTTTTT. Encoded protein: CSAGDLNTGELFF.

This clonotype was detected a few times. The chain has TRBV10-3 and TRBJ1-1; D gene ambiguous. V was cut by 5 bases and J by 0 bases, with 16 bases left in between. The CDR3 length is 16 residues. From germline, CDR1 is ENHRY and CDR2 SYGVKD. DNA for the CDR3: TGTGCCATCAGTACCGACGGTAGCCAATTGAACACTGAAGCTTTCTTT. It specifies CAISTDGSQLNTEAFF.

There are a few counts of this clonotype. The J gene is TRBJ2-1, the V gene TRBV12-3 or TRBV12-4; D is perhaps TRBD2 (6 bases). The CDR3 is 17 residues long. V lost 3 bases and J lost 4, with 19 bases in between. CDR3 in DNA: TGTGCCAGCAGTTTTAGGTCGGGACGGGGGTTATACAATGAGCAGTTCTTC. Protein sequence: CASSFRSGRGLYNEQFF.

V gene TRBV7-2 combines with J gene TRBJ2-7; the D gene is possibly TRBD2 (5 bases). Germline V lookup: CDR1 SGHTA, CDR2 FQGNSA. The CDR3 sequence is 13 residues long. V shed 2 bases and J shed 11 bases, with 16 bases lying between them. CDR3 sequence reads: CASSLSRETPKYV. The CDR3 bases are TGTGCCAGCAGCTTAAGTAGGGAGACACCTAAGTACGTC.

The rearrangement joins TRBV7-3 to TRBJ2-3; no firm D call. This CDR3 spans 15 amino acids. CDR1 and CDR2 from the germline V gene are SGHTA and FQGTGA. V was cut by 0 bases and J by 6 bases, with 13 bases left in between. The CDR3 nucleotides read TGTGCCAGCAGCTTAACCGGACCCACGTCGGATACGCAGTATTTT. Encoded protein: CASSLTGPTSDTQYF.

This clonotype has a handful of counts. The chain couples TRBV4-1 to TRBJ2-7; 10 bases match TRBD1. The germline CDR1 and CDR2 sequences are MGHRA and YSYEKL. The ends lost 0 bases at V and 2 bases at J; junction bases unmatched: 1. The CDR3 has 15 amino acids. The chain's CDR3 is CASSQEGQGPYEQYV. As DNA, the CDR3 is TGCGCCAGCAGCCAAGAGGGACAGGGGCCCTACGAGCAGTACGTC.

The rearrangement uses TRBV24-1 and TRBJ2-3; D is ambiguous. V lost 4 bases, J lost 4 bases, and 8 bases lay in between. This CDR3 is built from 13 residues. CDR1 and CDR2 from the germline V gene are KGHDR and SFDVKD. The CDR3 coding sequence is TGTGCCACCAGTGACGTGAACGCAGATACGCAGTATTTT. As protein: CATSDVNADTQYF.

V and J are TRBV6-5 and TRBJ1-1; 9 bases are shared with TRBD1. V lost 2 bases to trimming and J lost 1 base; unmatched junction nucleotides: 5. This CDR3 is built from 16 residues. Germline CDR1 MNHEY, CDR2 SVGAGI. The CDR3 sequence is CASSYSAGQGNTEAFF. As DNA, the CDR3 is TGTGCCAGCAGTTACAGCGCGGGACAGGGGAACACTGAAGCTTTCTTT.

The CDR3 DNA follows: TGCAGCGCAACACCTAGTTCGAACACCGGGGAGCTGTTTTTT. Its translation: CSATPSSNTGELFF. V gene TRBV29-1 combines with J gene TRBJ2-2; D gene uncertain. The CDR3 consists of 14 residues. V dropped 7 bases and J dropped 0 bases, with 12 bases sitting between them. Per the germline V gene, CDR1 is SQVTM and CDR2 is ANQGSEA.

The rearrangement joins TRBV12-3 or TRBV12-4 to TRBJ2-2; the match to TRBD1 covers 9 bases. This CDR3 has 16 amino acids. J was trimmed by 0 bases and V by 6 bases; bases with no gene match: 5. Here the CDR3 reads CASSTGTGSNTGELFF. The CDR3 nucleotides read TGTGCCAGCAGCACCGGGACAGGGTCGAACACCGGGGAGCTGTTTTTT.

This rearrangement joins TRBV6-5 to TRBJ1-2; possible D gene TRBD1, 5 bases. The V end was cut by 6 bases, the J end by 8 bases, with 19 bases between. This CDR3 is built from 14 residues. CDR1 and CDR2 (germline): MNHEY, SVGAGI. CDR3 bases: TGTGCCAGCAGCAGTGACAGACAAAGCGGAGGCTACACCTTC. Protein: CASSSDRQSGGYTF.

V and J are TRBV4-1 and TRBJ2-4; no reliable D call. The V and J ends lost 4 bases and 0 bases respectively, with 7 bases between them. Germline values: CDR1 MGHRA, CDR2 YSYEKL. This CDR3 is built from 14 residues. CDR3 protein: CASSPTLAKNIQYF. CDR3 nucleotide sequence: TGCGCCAGCAGCCCCACTTTAGCCAAAAACATTCAGTACTTC.

This chain links TRBV3-1 with TRBJ2-7, with 9 nucleotides matching TRBD2. The CDR3 covers 14 residues. V lost 4 bases, J lost 4 bases, and 5 bases stayed unmatched. From germline, CDR1 is LGHDT and CDR2 YNNKEL (reference sequence). The CDR3 DNA reads as TGTGCCAGCAGCCTTAGCGGGGGTGAATACGAGCAGTACTTC. Translation gives CASSLSGGEYEQYF.

This chain connects TRBV27 to TRBJ2-3, with TRBD2 identical over 8 bases. Germline values: CDR1 MNHEY, CDR2 SMNVEV (reference sequence). The trim removed 5 bases at V and 0 bases at J, leaving 4 bases unmatched. The CDR3 spans 15 residues. The CDR3 bases are TGTGCCAGCAGTAGGACTAGCTTTAGCACAGATACGCAGTATTTT. This gives the protein CASSRTSFSTDTQYF.

The chain uses TRBV7-6 and TRBJ2-3; 7 bases are shared with TRBD2. V dropped 1 base and J dropped 2; count of bases not matched to a gene: 6. Germline CDR1 reads SGHVS; CDR2 reads FNYEAQ. The length of the CDR3 is 16 residues. CDR3 DNA: TGTGCCAGCAGCTTAGATTTCGGGAGGACCACAGATACGCAGTATTTT. Its protein is CASSLDFGRTTDTQYF.

The chain couples TRBV11-2 to TRBJ2-2; D possibly corresponds to TRBD1 (5 bases). The CDR3 has 18 residues. Looked up from germline, CDR1 is SGHAT and CDR2 is FQNNGV. With 5 bases removed from V and 7 bases from J, the gap between germline ends came to 26 bases. This chain's CDR3 is CASSPILTTRTTGGELFF. As DNA, the CDR3 is TGTGCCAGCAGCCCGATTCTTACTACAAGGACCACAGGCGGGGAGCTGTTTTTT.

V is TRBV6-6 and J is TRBJ1-3; TRBD1 is a possible D gene (5 bases). V lost 6 bases and J lost 7, with 13 bases in between. The CDR3 extends over 13 amino acids. Germline assignment: CDR1 MNHNY and CDR2 SVGAGI (reference sequence). The CDR3 DNA reads as TGTGCCAGCAGGGCAGGGACGTTGAACACCATATATTTT. Its protein is CASRAGTLNTIYF.

This clonotype came up many times. This chain uses TRBV6-2 or TRBV6-3 with TRBJ1-1; the D gene is possibly TRBD1 (5 bases). CDR3 size: 19 residues. V was shortened by 6 bases and J by 7 bases, with 33 bases between the two germline ends. In germline, CDR1 is MNHEY, CDR2 SVGEGT. This CDR3 is CASRRRPALRVGRDGEAFF. Here the CDR3 DNA reads TGTGCCAGCAGACGGAGGCCAGCACTCAGGGTAGGACGGGACGGTGAAGCTTTCTTT.